The clone carrying this TCR beta chain was detected ten times or more. Its antigen is currently unknown. This specimen comes from a study of T cell repertoires in cytomegalovirus infection. Study in general: From public TCR beta signatures came an indication of both CMV infection and matching HLA type.

Study observations and caveats: The ex vivo response showed dominance by HLA-C-restricted CMV-specific TCR beta clonotypes. There were carriers of CMV plus the relevant HLA, and cumulative public TCR beta family frequency identified them.

In TCRdb, the reads were re-called with MiXCR into one record per CDR3 protein. The sample lists about 460,000 distinct CDR3 sequences, over 9% occurring once. The CDR3 extends over 14 amino acids. The V gene's germline CDR1 is SEHNR and CDR2 FQNEAQ (reference sequence). V lost 1 base and J lost 5, with 10 bases in between. This sequence originates from a human donor in good health (CMV status not recorded). Some clones in this sample may be carry-over from other donors' samples. The chain joins TRBV7-9 to TRBJ2-3, with a weak D call TRBD2 (6 bases). Sequenced sample: PBMCs. CDR3 residues: CASSLGAEGDTQYF. In nucleotides, the CDR3 is TGTGCCAGCAGCTTAGGAGCGGAGGGAGATACGCAGTATTTT.